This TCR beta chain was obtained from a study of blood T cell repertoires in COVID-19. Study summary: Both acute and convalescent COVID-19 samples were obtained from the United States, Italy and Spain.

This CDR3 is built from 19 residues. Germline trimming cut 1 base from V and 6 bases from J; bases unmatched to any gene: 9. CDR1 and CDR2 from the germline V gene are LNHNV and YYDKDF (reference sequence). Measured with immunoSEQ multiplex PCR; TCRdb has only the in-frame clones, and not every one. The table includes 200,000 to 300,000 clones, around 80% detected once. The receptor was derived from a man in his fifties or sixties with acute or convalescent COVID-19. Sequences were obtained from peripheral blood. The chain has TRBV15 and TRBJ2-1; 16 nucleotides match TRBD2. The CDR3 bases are TGTGCCACCAGCAGAGGCGGGACTAGCGGGGGGGCGGTTTTCAATGAGCAGTTCTTC. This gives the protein CATSRGGTSGGAVFNEQFF.